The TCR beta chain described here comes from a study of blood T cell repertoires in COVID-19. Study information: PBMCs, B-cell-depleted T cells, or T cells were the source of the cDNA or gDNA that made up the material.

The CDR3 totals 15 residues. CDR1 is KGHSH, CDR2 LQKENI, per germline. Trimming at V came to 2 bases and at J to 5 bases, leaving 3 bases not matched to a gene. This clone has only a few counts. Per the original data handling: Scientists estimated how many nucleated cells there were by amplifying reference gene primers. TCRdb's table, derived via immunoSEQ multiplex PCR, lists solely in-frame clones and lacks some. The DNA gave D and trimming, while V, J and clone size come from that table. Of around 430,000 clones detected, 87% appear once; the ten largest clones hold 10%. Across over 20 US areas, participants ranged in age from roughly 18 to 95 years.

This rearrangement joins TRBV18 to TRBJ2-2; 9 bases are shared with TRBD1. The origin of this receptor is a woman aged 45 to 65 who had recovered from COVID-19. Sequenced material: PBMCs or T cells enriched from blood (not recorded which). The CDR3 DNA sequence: TGTGCCAGCTCACCAGGGACAGGGCAAACCGGGGAGCTGTTTTTT. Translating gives CASSPGTGQTGELFF.